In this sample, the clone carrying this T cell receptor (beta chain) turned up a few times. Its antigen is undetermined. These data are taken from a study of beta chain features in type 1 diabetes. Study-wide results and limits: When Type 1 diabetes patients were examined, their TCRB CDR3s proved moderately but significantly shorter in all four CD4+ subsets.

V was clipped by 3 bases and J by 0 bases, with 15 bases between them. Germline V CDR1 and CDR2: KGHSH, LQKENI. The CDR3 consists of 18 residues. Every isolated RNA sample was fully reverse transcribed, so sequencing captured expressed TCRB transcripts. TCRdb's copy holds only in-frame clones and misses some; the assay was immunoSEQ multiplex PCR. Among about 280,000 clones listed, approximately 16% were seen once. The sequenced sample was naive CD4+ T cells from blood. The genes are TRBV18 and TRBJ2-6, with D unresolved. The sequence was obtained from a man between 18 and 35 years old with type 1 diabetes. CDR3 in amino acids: CASSPSSRITSGANVLTF. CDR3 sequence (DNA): TGTGCCAGCTCACCCTCCTCCAGGATCACCTCTGGGGCCAACGTCCTGACTTTC.